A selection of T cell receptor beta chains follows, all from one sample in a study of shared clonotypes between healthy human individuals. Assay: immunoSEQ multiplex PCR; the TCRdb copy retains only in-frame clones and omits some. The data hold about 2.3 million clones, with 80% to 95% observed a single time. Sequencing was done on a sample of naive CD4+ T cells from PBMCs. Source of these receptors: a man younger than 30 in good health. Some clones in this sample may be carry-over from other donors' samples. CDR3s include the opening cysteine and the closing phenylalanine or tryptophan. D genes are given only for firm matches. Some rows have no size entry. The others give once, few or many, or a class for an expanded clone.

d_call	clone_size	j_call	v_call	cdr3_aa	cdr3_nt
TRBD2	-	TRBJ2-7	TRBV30	CAWSYLISGTTEQYF	TGTGCCTGGAGTTACCTAATTTCCGGGACTACCGAGCAGTACTTC
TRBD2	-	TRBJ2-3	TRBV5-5	CASSLPGLAYADTQYF	TGTGCCAGCAGCCTACCGGGACTAGCATACGCAGATACGCAGTATTTT
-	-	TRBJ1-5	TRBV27	CASSSTGPREPQHF	TGTGCCAGCAGTTCGACAGGACCCAGGGAGCCCCAGCATTTT
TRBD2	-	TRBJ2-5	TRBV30	CAWVRRGTEETQYF	TGTGCCTGGGTTCGGCGGGGGACGGAAGAGACCCAGTACTTC
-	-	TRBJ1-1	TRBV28	CASGVNNRVSEAFF	TGTGCCAGCGGAGTAAATAACAGGGTATCTGAAGCTTTCTTT
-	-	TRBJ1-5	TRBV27	CASSSKYGGSWQPQHF	TGTGCCAGCAGCTCGAAATACGGAGGTTCTTGGCAGCCCCAGCATTTT
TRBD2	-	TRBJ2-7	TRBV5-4	CASSLKGLALKEQYF	TGTGCCAGCAGCTTGAAAGGACTAGCGTTGAAAGAGCAGTACTTC
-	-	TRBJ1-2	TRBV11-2	CASSPGAHRANGYTF	TGTGCCAGCAGCCCGGGGGCCCACAGGGCCAATGGCTACACCTTC
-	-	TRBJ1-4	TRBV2	CASKKGQAATNEKLFF	TGTGCCAGCAAGAAGGGGCAGGCTGCAACTAATGAAAAACTGTTTTTT
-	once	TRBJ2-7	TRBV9	CASCYFFCAYEQYF	TGTGCCAGCTGTTACTTCTTCTGCGCCTACGAGCAGTACTTC
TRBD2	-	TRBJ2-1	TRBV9	CASSVTSGTREFF	TGTGCCAGCAGCGTGACTAGCGGGACGCGAGAGTTCTTC
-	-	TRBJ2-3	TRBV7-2	CASSLGRGIGRRTDTQYF	TGTGCCAGCAGCTTAGGCCGGGGGATTGGGCGCAGAACAGATACGCAGTATTTT
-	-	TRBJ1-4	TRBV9	CASSVGGAGDEKLFF	TGTGCCAGCAGCGTAGGGGGCGCAGGAGATGAAAAACTGTTTTTT
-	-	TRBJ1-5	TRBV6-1	CASSPPGDQPQHF	TGTGCCAGCAGTCCACCAGGGGATCAGCCCCAGCATTTT
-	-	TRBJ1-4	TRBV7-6	CASSPQMGATNEKLFF	TGTGCCAGCAGCCCGCAGATGGGGGCAACTAATGAAAAACTGTTTTTT
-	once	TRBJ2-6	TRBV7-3	CASSLSSQGSSGANVLTF	TGTGCCAGCAGCTTAAGCAGTCAGGGGAGCTCTGGGGCCAACGTCCTGACTTTC
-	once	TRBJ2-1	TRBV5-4	CASSLTRNNEQFF	TGTGCCAGCAGCCTCACTAGAAACAATGAGCAGTTCTTC
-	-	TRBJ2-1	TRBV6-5	CASSSQPTSSYNEQFF	TGTGCCAGCAGTTCCCAGCCCACGAGCTCCTACAATGAGCAGTTCTTC
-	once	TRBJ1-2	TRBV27	CASSSTGLWDYGYTF	TGTGCCAGCAGTTCGACAGGTCTCTGGGACTATGGCTACACCTTC
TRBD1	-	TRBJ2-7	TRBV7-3	CASGPRQGTSYEQYF	TGTGCCAGCGGACCCAGACAGGGAACGTCCTACGAGCAGTACTTC
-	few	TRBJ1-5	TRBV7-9	CASRGSNMDQPQHF	TGTGCCAGCAGGGGATCGAATATGGATCAGCCCCAGCATTTT
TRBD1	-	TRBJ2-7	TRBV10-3	CAISARAGTGIYEQYF	TGTGCCATCAGCGCCCGGGCGGGGACAGGTATCTACGAGCAGTACTTC
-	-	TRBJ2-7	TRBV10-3	CAIRYRAYDEQYF	TGTGCCATCAGATACAGGGCGTACGACGAGCAGTACTTC
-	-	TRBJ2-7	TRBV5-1	CASSLSGRGSYEQYF	TGCGCCAGCAGCTTGTCAGGGCGTGGCAGCTACGAGCAGTACTTC
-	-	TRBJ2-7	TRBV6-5	CASRAGTHSYEQYF	TGTGCCAGCAGGGCCGGGACACACTCCTACGAGCAGTACTTC
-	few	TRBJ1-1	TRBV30	CAWSVRRISTEAFF	TGTGCCTGGAGTGTACGGAGGATTTCAACTGAAGCTTTCTTT
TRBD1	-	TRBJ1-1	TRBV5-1	CASSSGQGPNTEAFF	TGCGCCAGCAGCTCCGGACAGGGACCGAACACTGAAGCTTTCTTT
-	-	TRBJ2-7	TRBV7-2	CASSLVRNYEQYF	TGTGCCAGCAGCTTAGTACGGAACTACGAGCAGTACTTC
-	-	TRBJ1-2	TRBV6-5	CASSSGGGGYTF	TGTGCCAGCAGTTCCGGAGGGGGTGGCTACACCTTC
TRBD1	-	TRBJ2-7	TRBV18	CASSGNRGIYEQYF	TGTGCCAGCTCAGGGAACAGGGGAATCTACGAGCAGTACTTC
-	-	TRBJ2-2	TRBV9	CASSQYPKNTGELFF	TGTGCCAGTAGCCAATACCCCAAGAACACCGGGGAGCTGTTTTTT
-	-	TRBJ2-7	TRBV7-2	CASSTVATSGAYEQYF	TGTGCCAGCAGCACCGTCGCCACCTCTGGGGCGTACGAGCAGTACTTC
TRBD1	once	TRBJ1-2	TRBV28	CASISQGQNYGYTF	TGTGCCAGCATTTCCCAGGGACAGAACTATGGCTACACCTTC
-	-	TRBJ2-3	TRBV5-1	CASASSQQTDTQYF	TGCGCCAGCGCATCTAGCCAGCAAACAGATACGCAGTATTTT
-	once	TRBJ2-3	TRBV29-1	CSVERSDPGGTQYF	TGCAGCGTTGAGAGGTCGGACCCCGGGGGTACGCAGTATTTT
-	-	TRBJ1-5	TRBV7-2	CASSLWGIIEDQPQHF	TGTGCCAGCAGCTTATGGGGGATAATCGAGGATCAGCCCCAGCATTTT
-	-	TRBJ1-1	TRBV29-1	CSVDGVSMNTEAFF	TGCAGCGTTGACGGGGTCTCTATGAACACTGAAGCTTTCTTT
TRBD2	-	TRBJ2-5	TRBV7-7	CASSGREGETQYF	TGTGCCAGCAGCGGGCGGGAGGGAGAGACCCAGTACTTC
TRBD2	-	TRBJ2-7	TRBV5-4	CASSSPSGTLYEQYF	TGTGCCAGCAGCTCCCCTAGCGGGACACTCTACGAGCAGTACTTC
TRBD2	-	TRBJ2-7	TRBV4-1	CASSQDGTSVHEQYF	TGCGCCAGCAGCCAAGATGGGACTAGCGTCCACGAGCAGTACTTC
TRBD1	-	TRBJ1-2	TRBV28	CASRLTAQGISGYTF	TGTGCCAGCAGGCTTACCGCACAGGGGATCTCTGGCTACACCTTC
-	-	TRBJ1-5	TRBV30	CAWSVQGSQPQHF	TGTGCCTGGAGTGTACAGGGAAGTCAGCCCCAGCATTTT
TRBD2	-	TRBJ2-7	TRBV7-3	CASSLSGDYPSEQYF	TGTGCCAGCAGCTTAAGCGGGGACTACCCTAGCGAGCAGTACTTC
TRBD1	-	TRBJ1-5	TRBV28	CASSSKDRLRYQPQHF	TGTGCCAGCAGTTCCAAGGACAGGTTAAGGTATCAGCCCCAGCATTTT
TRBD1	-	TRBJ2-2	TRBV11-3	CASSRDRGNTGELFF	TGTGCCAGCAGCCGGGACAGGGGGAACACCGGGGAGCTGTTTTTT
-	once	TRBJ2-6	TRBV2	CASGGDSRSGANVLTF	TGTGCCAGCGGGGGGGACAGCCGCTCTGGGGCCAACGTCCTGACTTTC
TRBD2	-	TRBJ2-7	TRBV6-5	CASRKGDYPYEQYF	TGTGCCAGCAGGAAAGGGGACTACCCCTACGAGCAGTACTTC
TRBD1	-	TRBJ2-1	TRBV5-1	CASSLSRGLNEQFF	TGCGCCAGCAGCTTGAGCAGGGGGCTAAATGAGCAGTTCTTC
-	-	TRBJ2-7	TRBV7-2	CASSIVLGFEQYF	TGTGCCAGCAGCATAGTATTAGGGTTCGAGCAGTACTTC
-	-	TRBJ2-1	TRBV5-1	CASSLPLGLGDNEQFF	TGCGCCAGCAGCTTGCCCCTCGGCCTAGGAGACAATGAGCAGTTCTTC
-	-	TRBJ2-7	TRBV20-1	CSARKRYEQYF	TGCAGTGCTAGAAAACGATACGAGCAGTACTTC
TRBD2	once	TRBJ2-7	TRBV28	CASSPSGAPQKAGVIYEQYF	TGTGCCAGCAGTCCGAGTGGGGCGCCTCAGAAGGCGGGAGTGATCTACGAGCAGTACTTC
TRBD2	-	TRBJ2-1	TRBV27	CASRIRTRSNEQFF	TGTGCCAGCAGAATACGGACTAGATCGAATGAGCAGTTCTTC
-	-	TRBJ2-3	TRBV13	CASSSVTQSSTDTQYF	TGTGCCAGCAGCTCTGTGACACAATCTTCCACAGATACGCAGTATTTT